What follows are 16 T cell receptor beta chains derived from one specimen sequenced in a study of T cell changes during pregnancy in multiple sclerosis. Libraries were prepared by immunoSEQ multiplex PCR; TCRdb keeps only in-frame clonotypes and omits some of them. The data hold tens of thousands of clones, with over 85% observed a single time. The sample was CD4+ T cells from peripheral blood mononuclear cells, taken before pregnancy. The receptors originated from a female donor with multiple sclerosis, enrolled in a pregnancy study.

The V gene is TRBV5-1, the J gene TRBJ1-5, with 7 nucleotides matching TRBD1. V was pared by 7 bases and J by 2 bases, with 6 bases of the junction left unmatched. CDR3 length equals 14 residues. The V gene's germline CDR1 is SGHRS and CDR2 YFSETQ. In nucleotides, the CDR3 is TGCGCCAGCTCGACAGGGTCTGGCAATCAGCCCCAGCATTTT. This gives the protein CASSTGSGNQPQHF. The whole variable domain, remainder taken from reference TRBV5-1 and TRBJ1-5, is KAGVTQTPRYLIKTRGQQVTLSCSPISGHRSVSWYQQTPGQGLQFLFEYFSETQRNKGNFPGRFSGRQFSNSRSEMNVSTLELGDSALYLCASSTGSGNQPQHFGDGTRLSIL.

The gene calls are TRBV28 and TRBJ1-4; TRBD1 matches at 8 bases. This CDR3 contains 15 residues. Per germline, CDR1 MDHEN and CDR2 SYDVKM. V was pared by 4 bases and J by 5 bases, with 6 bases of the junction left unmatched. In DNA, the CDR3 is TGTGCCAGCAGTTCAACAGGGGGTGGAAATGAAAAACTGTTTTTT. Translated, it gives CASSSTGGGNEKLFF. The full variable domain, completed using reference TRBV28 and TRBJ1-4, is DVKVTQSSRYLVKRTGEKVFLECVQDMDHENMFWYRQDPGLGLRLIYFSYDVKMKEKGDIPEGYSVSREKKERFSLILESASTNQTSMYLCASSSTGGGNEKLFFGSGTQLSVL.

The chain is built from TRBV19 and TRBJ1-2; 7 bases align to TRBD1. Germline assignment: CDR1 LNHDA and CDR2 SQIVND (reference sequence). Trimming cost V 4 bases and J 2 bases; bases outside gene matches: 4. There are 14 residues in the CDR3. The CDR3 region has the DNA TGTGCCAGTAGTAGACGACAGGGAAACTATGGCTACACCTTC. This codes for CASSRRQGNYGYTF.

The chain's CDR3 is CSVAAGGETQYF. CDR3 DNA sequence: TGCAGCGTTGCGGCAGGGGGGGAGACCCAGTACTTC. The chain couples TRBV29-1 to TRBJ2-5; maybe TRBD1 (7 bases). V lost 4 bases, J lost 5 bases, and 11 bases lay in between. The CDR3 runs 12 residues. CDR1 is SQVTM and CDR2 is ANQGSEA in the germline V gene. The entire variable domain, with the rest obtained from reference TRBV29-1 and TRBJ2-5, is as follows: SAVISQKPSRDICQRGTSLTIQCQVDSQVTMMFWYRQQPGQSLTLIATANQGSEATYESGFVIDKFPISRPNLTFSTLTVSNMSPEDSSIYLCSVAAGGETQYFGPGTRLLVL.

This rearrangement joins TRBV5-1 to TRBJ2-1, with 8 bases fitting TRBD2. CDR3 length: 16 residues. After removal of 0 bases from V and 8 bases from J, the junction contained 10 bases not matched to a gene. Germline values: CDR1 SGHRS, CDR2 YFSETQ. The CDR3 DNA sequence: TGCGCCAGCAGCTTGGATGGGACTAGGGGGTTGGATGAGCAGTTCTTC. Translated: CASSLDGTRGLDEQFF. Based on the CDR3 plus reference TRBV5-1 and TRBJ2-1, the full variable domain is KAGVTQTPRYLIKTRGQQVTLSCSPISGHRSVSWYQQTPGQGLQFLFEYFSETQRNKGNFPGRFSGRQFSNSRSEMNVSTLELGDSALYLCASSLDGTRGLDEQFFGPGTRLTVL.

This clone has a single count. The chain uses TRBV16 and TRBJ2-2; D is undetermined. CDR1 and CDR2 from the germline V gene are KGHSY and FQNENV. The V gene lost 2 bases and the J gene lost 4 bases, with 11 bases spanning the gap. The CDR3 consists of 15 residues. Written as DNA, the CDR3 is TGTGCCAGCAGCCAAGGAGCAACAATCACCGGGGAGCTGTTTTTT. It is translated as CASSQGATITGELFF.

The chain recombines TRBV30 with TRBJ2-3, with TRBD2 matching over 7 bases. From germline, CDR1 is GTSNPN and CDR2 SVGIG (reference sequence). V trimming: 7 bases; J trimming: 0 bases; junction bases outside the gene matches: 7. CDR3 length equals 14 residues. For the CDR3, the DNA is TGTGCCTCCCAGCGGGGAGCTAGCACAGATACGCAGTATTTT. Amino acids: CASQRGASTDTQYF. Variable domain in full (rest from reference TRBV30 and TRBJ2-3): SQTIHQWPATLVQPVGSPLSLECTVEGTSNPNLYWYRQAAGRGLQLLFYSVGIGQISSEVPQNLSASRPQDRQFILSSKKLLLSDSGFYLCASQRGASTDTQYFGPGTRLTVL.

This chain connects TRBV5-4 to TRBJ2-5, with D perhaps matching TRBD2 (5 bases). CDR3 size: 13 residues. The V gene's germline CDR1 is SGHNT and CDR2 YYREEE (reference sequence). The V end lost 2 bases, the J end lost 5 bases, and 10 bases lay between the germline ends. DNA of the CDR3: TGTGCCAGCAGCTTACCCAGCGGCGAGACCCAGTACTTC. Encoded protein: CASSLPSGETQYF.

The J gene is TRBJ2-3, the V gene TRBV5-1; D is possibly TRBD2 (5 bases). V lost 0 bases, J lost 6 bases, and 8 bases lay in between. CDR3 length equals 13 residues. The V gene's germline CDR1 is SGHRS and CDR2 YFSETQ. The DNA of the CDR3 is TGCGCCAGCAGCTTGGAACCGGGGGATACGCAGTATTTT. Translation: CASSLEPGDTQYF.

V usage is TRBV5-1 and J usage is TRBJ2-1; 7 positions agree with TRBD1. In germline, CDR1 is SGHRS, CDR2 YFSETQ. Losses at the gene ends were 1 base for V and 8 bases for J; bases not matched to a gene: 6. The CDR3 extends over 14 amino acids. CDR3 DNA: TGCGCCAGCAGCTTGCCTACAGGGGCGGATGAGCAGTTCTTC. Amino acids: CASSLPTGADEQFF.

This clone was seen just once. The chain couples TRBV6-6 to TRBJ1-4, with TRBD1 matching over 9 bases. Germline V gene data show CDR1 as MNHNY and CDR2 as SVGAGI (reference sequence). Trimming at V came to 4 bases and at J to 4 bases, leaving 4 bases not matched to a gene. CDR3 length: 15 residues. CDR3: CASSWDRERNEKLFF. Here the CDR3 DNA reads TGTGCCAGCAGTTGGGACAGGGAACGTAATGAAAAACTGTTTTTT.

The chain carries TRBV10-1 and TRBJ1-1, with 9 bases lining up with TRBD1. The CDR3 length is 15 residues. V was pared by 1 base and J by 4 bases, with 4 bases of the junction left unmatched. Germline CDR1 is WNHNN and CDR2 is SYGVQD (reference sequence). The CDR3 reads CASSEYRGPLTEAFF. CDR3 nucleotides: TGCGCCAGCAGTGAGTACAGGGGGCCACTCACTGAAGCTTTCTTT.

DNA of the CDR3: TGTGCCAGCGGACGGGACTCCTACGAGCAGTACTTC. It yields the protein CASGRDSYEQYF. The chain joins TRBV5-4 to TRBJ2-7; D is perhaps TRBD2 (5 bases). The germline V and J ends were trimmed by 7 bases and 0 bases, with 8 bases remaining between them. CDR3 length: 12 amino acids. Germline V gene sequence: CDR1 SGHNT, CDR2 YYREEE (reference sequence).

This clone came up a few times. The genes are TRBV5-1 and TRBJ1-2, with D perhaps matching TRBD1 (6 bases). CDR3 length: 14 residues. V lost 0 bases to trimming and J lost 6 bases, with 12 bases between them. From germline, CDR1 is SGHRS and CDR2 YFSETQ. The CDR3 loop reads CASSLGQVPDGYTF. CDR3 DNA: TGCGCCAGCAGCTTGGGACAGGTCCCTGATGGCTACACCTTC.

The chain links TRBV4-2 to TRBJ1-4, with TRBD1 identical over 7 bases. Germline assignment: CDR1 LGHNA and CDR2 YNFKEQ. J gave up 8 bases and V 1 base, and 25 bases lay outside the gene matches. The CDR3 runs to 21 residues. CDR3 amino acids: CASSQVGLLGGHPGAVEKLFF. DNA for the CDR3: TGTGCCAGCAGCCAAGTAGGTCTCTTAGGGGGCCATCCCGGCGCGGTAGAAAAACTGTTTTTT.

The chain joins TRBV7-2 to TRBJ2-1; D may be TRBD1 (6 bases). V was cut by 1 base and J by 2 bases, with 9 bases left in between. The V gene's germline CDR1 is SGHTA and CDR2 FQGNSA. CDR3 size: 15 residues. In DNA form, the CDR3 reads TGTGCCAGCAGCTTAGAGGGGGTCACCTACAATGAGCAGTTCTTC. This translates into CASSLEGVTYNEQFF.